These 17 T cell receptor beta chains share one sample of origin, sequenced in a study of metastatic and nonmetastatic thyroid tumors. Patients had received no treatment of any kind before thyroid surgery. TCRdb re-called the PCR reads with MiXCR. The repertoire includes roughly 9,200 clones, under 15% of them detected once, and 5.7% sits in the top ten. Sequencing input: blood. These receptors came from a female donor with papillary thyroid cancer or a benign thyroid nodule (not recorded which). Some clones in this sample may be carry-over from other donors' samples.

By share, this clone ranks as medium-sized. The chain is built from TRBV6-1 and TRBJ1-3, with D uncertain. This CDR3 has 15 residues. Trimming shortened V by 6 bases and J by 4 bases, and 16 bases separated the two germline ends. Germline V CDR1 and CDR2: MNHNS, SASEGT. This chain's CDR3 is CASREHPSPGNTIYF. In DNA form, the CDR3 reads TGTGCCAGCAGGGAGCACCCTTCTCCAGGAAACACCATATATTTT.

The gene calls are TRBV20-1 and TRBJ1-2; TRBD1 matches at 8 bases. The trim removed 6 bases at V and 4 bases at J, leaving 7 bases unmatched. Germline CDR1 reads DFQATT; CDR2 reads SNEGSKA (reference sequence). The CDR3 contains 13 residues. CDR3 residues: CSAKNRGGYGYTF. In nucleotides, the CDR3 is TGCAGTGCCAAAAACAGGGGGGGCTATGGCTACACCTTC.

This clone counts as medium-sized. The gene calls are TRBV6-2 or TRBV6-3 and TRBJ1-5; tentatively, D is TRBD1 (5 bases). CDR1 is MNHEY, CDR2 SVGEGT, per germline. The CDR3 extends over 14 amino acids. V lost 5 bases to trimming and J lost 3 bases, with 11 bases between them. The CDR3 here is CASSPGNPNQPQHF. For the CDR3, the DNA is TGTGCCAGCAGTCCAGGGAACCCCAATCAGCCCCAGCATTTT.

This clone counts as medium-sized (0.01 to 0.1%). The chain recombines TRBV6-1 with TRBJ2-1; 7 bases are shared with TRBD1. Germline CDR1 is MNHNS and CDR2 is SASEGT. The CDR3 totals 14 residues. J gave up 5 bases and V 1 base, and 2 bases lay outside the gene matches. The CDR3 DNA is TGTGCCAGCAGTGAAGGACAGGGAAACAATGAGCAGTTCTTC. It is translated as CASSEGQGNNEQFF.

This clone is medium-sized (0.01 to 0.1%). The J gene is TRBJ2-1, the V gene TRBV25-1; the match to TRBD2 covers 12 bases. With V trimmed by 6 bases and J by 6 bases, 0 bases remained unmatched. The germline V gene encodes CDR1 MGHDK and CDR2 SYGVNS. CDR3 length equals 13 residues. The CDR3 nucleotides read TGTGCCAGCAGGACTAGCGGGAGCAATGAGCAGTTCTTC. Residues: CASRTSGSNEQFF.

This clone was counted ten times or more. V and J are TRBV5-1 and TRBJ2-7, with 7 nucleotides matching TRBD1. CDR1 is SGHRS, CDR2 YFSETQ, per germline. This CDR3 is built from 16 residues. Trimming cost V 2 bases and J 2 bases; bases outside gene matches: 10. CDR3 region: CASSFQGRTGAYEQYF. CDR3 sequence (DNA): TGCGCCAGCAGCTTTCAGGGTAGGACAGGCGCCTACGAGCAGTACTTC.

The chain uses TRBV3-1 and TRBJ1-6; 10 bases match TRBD1. Trimming took 4 bases from V and 9 from J; bases not matched to a gene: 6. Germline V gives CDR1 LGHDT, CDR2 YNNKEL (reference sequence). The CDR3 totals 15 residues. The chain's CDR3 is CASSPRTGGFSPLHF. The CDR3 DNA reads as TGTGCCAGCAGCCCTAGGACAGGGGGTTTTTCACCCCTCCACTTT.

By its share, this clone is medium-sized (0.01 to 0.1%). For the CDR3, the DNA is TGTGCCAGCAGGGGTGGACGAAATCAGCCCCAGCATTTT. This encodes CASRGGRNQPQHF. The chain carries TRBV27 and TRBJ1-5; D unresolved. CDR1 is MNHEY, CDR2 SMNVEV, per germline (reference sequence). The V end lost 6 bases, the J end lost 4 bases, and 10 bases lay between the germline ends. The CDR3 runs to 13 residues.

In regard to this clone: The junction and the germline gene differ at one end; a read error may be behind it. The chain links TRBV18 to TRBJ1-3, with 7 bases identical to TRBD1. The CDR3 has 15 amino acids. CDR1 is KGHSH and CDR2 is LQKENI in the germline V gene. CDR3 amino acids: CANSPGDRCGNTIYF. The CDR3 nucleotides are TGTGCCAACTCACCAGGGGACAGATGTGGAAACACCATATATTTT.

This clone was counted between two and nine times. V usage is TRBV28 and J usage is TRBJ1-6; 9 bases agree with TRBD1. V lost 4 bases, J lost 7 bases, and 8 bases stayed unmatched. Germline V gives CDR1 MDHEN, CDR2 SYDVKM. CDR3 length: 16 residues. The CDR3 sequence: CASSSPNRGLNSPLHF. CDR3 DNA: TGTGCCAGCAGTTCCCCTAACAGGGGGCTCAATTCACCCCTCCACTTT.

In the case of this clone: One end of the junction fails to match germline, which may point to a read error. Other nucleotide sequences in the sample specify the same CDR3. The rearrangement uses TRBV6-1 and TRBJ2-2; a possible D gene is TRBD1 (6 bases). CDR1 is MNHNS, CDR2 SASEGT, per germline. The CDR3 has 15 residues. Here the CDR3 reads CASSSQGQLTGELFF. The CDR3 region has the DNA TGTGCCAGCAGTTCACAGGGTCAACTCACCGGGGAGTTGTTTTTT.

This clone counts as medium-sized. The V gene is TRBV6-1, the J gene TRBJ1-1; no clear D gene. The germline V gene has CDR1 MNHNS and CDR2 SASEGT. Trimming stripped 5 bases from V and 5 bases from J, with 12 bases between. The CDR3 is 13 amino acids. CDR3 amino acids: CASSREGITEAFF. DNA of the CDR3: TGTGCCAGCAGTCGGGAAGGGATTACTGAAGCTTTCTTT.

This clone is labeled medium-sized. The same CDR3 arises from other DNA sequences in this sample as well. This chain links TRBV27 with TRBJ2-6; D ambiguous. This CDR3 comprises 15 residues. V was shortened by 2 bases and J by 0 bases, with 5 bases between the two germline ends. Germline V gene sequence: CDR1 MNHEY, CDR2 SMNVEV (reference sequence). CDR3: CASSLTFSGANVLTF. DNA for the CDR3: TGTGCCAGCAGTTTAACTTTCTCTGGGGCCAACGTCCTGACTTTC.

This clone is labeled medium-sized (0.01 to 0.1%). The chain uses TRBV20-1 and TRBJ1-3; D call uncertain. Germline lookup yields CDR1 DFQATT and CDR2 SNEGSKA (reference sequence). The CDR3 spans 13 residues. The V end was cut by 6 bases, the J end by 0 bases, with 9 bases between. In nucleotides, the CDR3 is TGCAGTGCCGTGGTTAACTCTGGAAACACCATATATTTT. As protein: CSAVVNSGNTIYF.

This clone was detected ten times or more. V is TRBV11-2 and J is TRBJ2-5; the match to TRBD2 covers 14 bases. CDR3 size: 18 residues. V gave up 0 bases and J gave up 2 bases; unmatched junction bases: 5. Germline V gene lookup returns CDR1 SGHAT and CDR2 FQNNGV. The CDR3 bases are TGTGCCAGCAGCTTAGATTGGGGACTAGCGGGGGATCAAGAGACCCAGTACTTC. It translates to CASSLDWGLAGDQETQYF. The whole variable domain, remainder taken from reference TRBV11-2 and TRBJ2-5, is EAGVAQSPRYKIIEKRQSVAFWCNPISGHATLYWYQQILGQGPKLLIQFQNNGVVDDSQLPKDRFSAERLKGVDSTLKIQPAKLEDSAVYLCASSLDWGLAGDQETQYFGPGTRLLVL.

By share of the sample, this clone is medium-sized (0.01 to 0.1%). The genes are TRBV6-2 or TRBV6-3 and TRBJ1-1, with D maybe TRBD1 (6 bases). The CDR3 consists of 13 residues. Germline CDR1 reads MNHEY; CDR2 reads SVGEGT. V shed 7 bases and J shed 0 bases, with 9 bases lying between them. The CDR3: CASKQGLNTEAFF. The CDR3 DNA reads TGTGCCAGCAAGCAGGGGCTGAACACTGAAGCTTTCTTT.

This clone was recorded a few times. The rearrangement uses TRBV20-1 and TRBJ1-6, with D unresolved. From germline, CDR1 is DFQATT and CDR2 SNEGSKA (reference sequence). CDR3 size: 12 residues. V gave up 2 bases and J gave up 15 bases, with 14 bases separating them. In nucleotides, the CDR3 is TGCAGTGCTAGATCTCACGTGGAGTTCCTCCACTTT. Translated, it gives CSARSHVEFLHF.